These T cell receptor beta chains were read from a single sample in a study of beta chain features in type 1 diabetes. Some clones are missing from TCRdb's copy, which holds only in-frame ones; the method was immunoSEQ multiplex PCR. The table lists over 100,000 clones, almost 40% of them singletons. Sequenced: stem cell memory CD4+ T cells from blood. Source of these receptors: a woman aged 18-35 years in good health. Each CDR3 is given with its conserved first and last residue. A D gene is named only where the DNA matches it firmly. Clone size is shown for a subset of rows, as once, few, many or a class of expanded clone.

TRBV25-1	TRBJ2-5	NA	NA	CASTSVEKETQYF	TGTGCCAGCACTTCCGTGGAGAAAGAGACCCAGTACTTC
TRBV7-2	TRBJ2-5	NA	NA	CASNLNGVLETQYF	TGTGCCAGCAACCTGAACGGGGTCCTAGAGACCCAGTACTTC
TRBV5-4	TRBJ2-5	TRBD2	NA	CASRSAPGGTQYF	TGTGCCAGCAGATCCGCCCCGGGAGGGACCCAGTACTTC
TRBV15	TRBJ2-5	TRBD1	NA	CATSRPGQGEETQYF	TGTGCCACCAGCAGGCCGGGACAGGGGGAGGAGACCCAGTACTTC
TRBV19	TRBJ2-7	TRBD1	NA	CASSRTGLEQYF	TGTGCCAGTAGTAGGACAGGGCTCGAGCAGTACTTC
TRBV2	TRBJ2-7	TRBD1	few	CASSVGQGSTYEQYF	TGTGCCAGCAGTGTAGGACAGGGATCTACCTACGAGCAGTACTTC
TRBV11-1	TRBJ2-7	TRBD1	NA	CASSLAGTALYEQYF	TGTGCCAGCAGCTTAGCCGGGACAGCACTCTACGAGCAGTACTTC
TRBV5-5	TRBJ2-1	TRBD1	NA	CASTKGQGSYNEQFF	TGTGCCAGCACAAAAGGACAGGGGTCCTACAATGAGCAGTTCTTC
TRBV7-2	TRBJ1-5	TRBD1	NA	CASSSRQGAPGNQPQHF	TGTGCCAGCAGCAGCAGACAGGGGGCGCCGGGCAATCAGCCCCAGCATTTT
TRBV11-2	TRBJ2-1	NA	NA	CASSLGGAYNEQFF	TGTGCCAGCAGCTTAGGGGGGGCCTACAATGAGCAGTTCTTC
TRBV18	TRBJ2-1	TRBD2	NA	CASSGSSYNEQFF	TGTGCCAGCAGCGGGAGCTCCTACAATGAGCAGTTCTTC
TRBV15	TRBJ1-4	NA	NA	CATSRGGATNEKLFF	TGTGCCACCAGCAGAGGAGGTGCAACTAATGAAAAACTGTTTTTT
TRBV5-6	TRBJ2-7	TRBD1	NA	CASVRTGGIYEQYF	TGTGCCAGCGTTCGGACAGGGGGAATCTACGAGCAGTACTTC
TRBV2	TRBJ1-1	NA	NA	CASSESRVTEAFF	TGTGCCAGCAGTGAATCTCGCGTCACTGAAGCTTTCTTT
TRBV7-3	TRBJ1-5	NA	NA	CASSLTPGGPQHF	TGTGCCAGCAGCCTAACCCCCGGGGGACCCCAGCATTTT
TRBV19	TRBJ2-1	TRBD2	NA	CASRTAGTSSGEQFF	TGTGCCAGTAGAACAGCCGGGACTAGTTCAGGTGAGCAGTTCTTC
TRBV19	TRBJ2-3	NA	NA	CASSTRISATDTQYF	TGTGCCAGTAGTACCCGGATAAGCGCCACAGATACGCAGTATTTT
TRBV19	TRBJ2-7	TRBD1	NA	CASSIRDRAHEQYF	TGTGCCAGTAGTATCCGGGACAGGGCCCACGAGCAGTACTTC
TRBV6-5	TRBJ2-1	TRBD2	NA	CASSFRAGASYNEQFF	TGCGCCAGCAGTTTCCGAGCGGGAGCCTCCTACAATGAGCAGTTCTTC
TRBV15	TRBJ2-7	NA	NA	CATSARLADYEQYF	TGTGCCACCAGTGCACGGCTAGCCGACTACGAGCAGTACTTC
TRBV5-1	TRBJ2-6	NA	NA	CASSLGPLGSGANVLTF	TGCGCCAGCAGCTTGGGGCCCCTAGGCTCTGGGGCCAACGTCCTGACTTTC
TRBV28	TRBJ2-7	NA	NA	CASTPGIHEQYF	TGTGCCAGCACCCCCGGGATCCACGAGCAGTACTTC
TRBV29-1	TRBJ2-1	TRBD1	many	CSAPGTGPYNEQFF	TGCAGCGCTCCCGGGACAGGGCCCTACAATGAGCAGTTCTTC
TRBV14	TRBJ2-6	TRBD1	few	CASSQTGVRLGGANVLTF	TGTGCCAGCAGCCAGACAGGGGTGCGGCTCGGGGGGGCCAACGTCCTGACTTTC
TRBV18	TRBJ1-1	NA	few	CASSPLLPGQINTEAFF	TGTGCCAGCTCACCACTGCTTCCGGGACAAATAAACACTGAAGCTTTCTTT
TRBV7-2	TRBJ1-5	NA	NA	CASSTSDRLNQPQHF	TGTGCCAGCAGCACCTCAGACAGGCTTAATCAGCCCCAGCATTTT
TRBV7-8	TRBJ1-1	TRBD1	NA	CASRYRGDTEAFF	TGTGCCAGCAGATACAGGGGGGACACTGAAGCTTTCTTT
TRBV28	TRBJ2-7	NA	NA	CASSLGGALVGEQYF	TGTGCCAGCAGTTTAGGTGGGGCATTAGTGGGCGAGCAGTACTTC
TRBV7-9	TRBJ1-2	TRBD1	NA	CASSFKGGLGYTF	TGTGCCAGCAGCTTCAAAGGGGGCCTTGGCTACACCTTC
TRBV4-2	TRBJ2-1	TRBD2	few	CASSHFTPRLARRHNEQFF	TGTGCCAGCAGCCACTTTACCCCCAGACTAGCCCGACGCCACAATGAGCAGTTCTTC
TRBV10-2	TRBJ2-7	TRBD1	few	CASRDRTGWYF	TGCGCCAGCAGGGACAGGACAGGGTGGTACTTC
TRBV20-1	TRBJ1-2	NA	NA	CSAIIYGYTF	TGCAGTGCCATCATCTATGGCTACACCTTC
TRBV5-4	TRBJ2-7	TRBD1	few	CASSMGQGKDEQYF	TGTGCCAGCAGCATGGGACAGGGTAAGGACGAGCAGTACTTC
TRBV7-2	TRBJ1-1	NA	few	CASSLTLNTEAFF	TGTGCCAGCAGCTTAACACTGAACACTGAAGCTTTCTTT
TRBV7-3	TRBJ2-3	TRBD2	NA	CASSLTGEGLTTDTQYF	TGTGCCAGCAGCTTAACGGGGGAGGGTTTAACCACAGATACGCAGTATTTT
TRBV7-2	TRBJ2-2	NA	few	CASSPQWGRAGELFF	TGTGCCAGCAGCCCTCAATGGGGGCGGGCCGGGGAGCTGTTTTTT
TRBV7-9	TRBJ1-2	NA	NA	CASSYTGLGYTF	TGTGCCAGCAGCTATACAGGGTTGGGCTACACCTTC
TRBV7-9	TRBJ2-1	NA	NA	CASSPRRGNEQFF	TGTGCCAGCAGCCCCCGACGAGGGAATGAGCAGTTCTTC
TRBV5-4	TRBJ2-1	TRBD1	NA	CASSLGGQGRREQFF	TGTGCCAGCAGCTTGGGGGGACAGGGTAGACGGGAGCAGTTCTTC
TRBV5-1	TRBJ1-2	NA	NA	CASRPRAGLNYGYTF	TGCGCCAGCAGGCCGAGGGCCGGTTTGAACTATGGCTACACCTTC
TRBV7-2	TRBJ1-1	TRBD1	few	CASSLGVDRVNTEAFF	TGTGCCAGCAGCTTAGGGGTGGACAGGGTGAACACTGAAGCTTTCTTT
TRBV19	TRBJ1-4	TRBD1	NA	CASSIRDRTNEKLFF	TGTGCCAGTAGTATCCGGGACAGGACAAATGAAAAACTGTTTTTT
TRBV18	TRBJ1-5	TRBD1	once	CASSRTGGFNQPQHF	TGTGCCAGCTCACGCACAGGGGGCTTCAATCAGCCCCAGCATTTT
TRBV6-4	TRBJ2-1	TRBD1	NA	CASSAQPGQGEQFF	TGTGCCAGCAGTGCCCAACCGGGACAGGGGGAGCAGTTCTTC